This TCR beta chain was documented in a study of Tregs in tolerant kidney transplant recipients. General study findings and limits: This study did not directly address biological reproducibility. Findings come from small patient numbers and require larger validation.

CFSE-labeled recipient PBMCs were cultured more than 5 days with irradiated graft donor PBMCs, then FACS-sorted. Profiled with immunoSEQ multiplex PCR; TCRdb holds only in-frame clones, not every one. The sample has approximately 9,100 clones, around a third seen once. The V gene's germline CDR1 is SEHNR and CDR2 FQNEAQ (reference sequence). This CDR3 spans 15 amino acids. With 5 bases clipped from V and 5 bases from J, the junction kept 3 bases outside the gene matches. This clone is medium-sized (0.01 to 0.1%) in the sample. Antigen: not known. The rearrangement uses TRBV7-9 and TRBJ2-3, with 14 nucleotides matching TRBD2. The clonotype comes from a human patient who received a combined kidney and bone marrow transplant. The source material was CD8+ T cells from blood cultured with allogeneic cells, sampled before the transplant. The CDR3 reads CASSRLAGGLDTQYF. The DNA of the CDR3 is TGTGCCAGCAGCCGACTAGCGGGGGGGCTAGATACGCAGTATTTT.